The clone carrying this T cell receptor beta chain was detected once. These data come from a study of blood T cell repertoires in COVID-19. Study-level information: Nucleic acid was either cDNA or gDNA, and it came from T cells, B-cell-depleted T cells, or PBMCs.

After removal of 4 bases from V and 5 bases from J, the junction contained 9 bases not matched to a gene. The length of the CDR3 is 15 residues. CDR1 is ENHRY and CDR2 is SYGVKD in the germline V gene. The method was immunoSEQ multiplex PCR; TCRdb's version includes in-frame clones alone and lacks a portion of them. The sample carries about 49,000 clones, around 83% recorded once. The chain joins TRBV10-3 to TRBJ2-5; 8 bases fit TRBD2. The TCR sequence derives from a man in his fifties or sixties with acute or convalescent COVID-19. Sequenced material: peripheral blood. Written as DNA, the CDR3 is TGTGCCATCAGTGTTTGGCTAGCGGGCGAGGAGACCCAGTACTTC. Its translation is CAISVWLAGEETQYF.